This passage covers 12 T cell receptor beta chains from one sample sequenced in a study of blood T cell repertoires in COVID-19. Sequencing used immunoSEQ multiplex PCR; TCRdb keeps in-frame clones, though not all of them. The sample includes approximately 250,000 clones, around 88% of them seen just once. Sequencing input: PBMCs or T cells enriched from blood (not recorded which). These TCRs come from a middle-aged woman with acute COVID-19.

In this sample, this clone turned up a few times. The CDR3 is CASSSRRDTQYF. The CDR3 coding sequence is TGTGCCAGCAGCTCCCGCCGGGATACGCAGTATTTT. J is TRBJ2-3 and V is TRBV11-3; D gene uncertain. The CDR3 runs 12 residues. Germline V CDR1 and CDR2: SGHNT, YENEEA. The V end was cut by 4 bases, the J end by 6 bases, with 8 bases between.

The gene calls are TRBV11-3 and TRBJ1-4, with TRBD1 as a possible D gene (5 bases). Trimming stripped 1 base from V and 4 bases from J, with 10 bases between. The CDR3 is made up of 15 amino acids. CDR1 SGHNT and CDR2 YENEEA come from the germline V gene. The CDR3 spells CASSLGQRFNEKLFF. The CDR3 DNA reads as TGTGCCAGCAGCTTAGGACAGCGATTTAATGAAAAACTGTTTTTT.

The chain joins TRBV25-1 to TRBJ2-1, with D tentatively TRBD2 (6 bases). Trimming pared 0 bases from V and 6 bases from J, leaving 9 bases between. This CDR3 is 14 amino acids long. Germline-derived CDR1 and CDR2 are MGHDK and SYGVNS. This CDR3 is CASSEYREANEQFF. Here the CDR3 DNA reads TGTGCCAGCAGTGAATACAGGGAGGCCAATGAGCAGTTCTTC.

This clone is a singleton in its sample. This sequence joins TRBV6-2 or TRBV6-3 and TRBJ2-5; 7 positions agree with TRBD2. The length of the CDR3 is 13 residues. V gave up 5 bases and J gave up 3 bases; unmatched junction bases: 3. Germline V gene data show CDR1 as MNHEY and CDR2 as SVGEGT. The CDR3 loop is CASSILAEETQYF. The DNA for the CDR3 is TGTGCCAGCAGTATTCTAGCGGAAGAGACCCAGTACTTC.

This chain's CDR3 is CASSLFGDSYEQYF. In DNA, the CDR3 is TGTGCCAGCAGTTTATTCGGGGACTCCTACGAGCAGTACTTC. V usage is TRBV28 and J usage is TRBJ2-7; maybe TRBD2 (5 bases). This CDR3 contains 14 residues. Trimming pared 1 base from V and 0 bases from J, leaving 7 bases between. Germline CDR1 and CDR2: MDHEN and SYDVKM. Variable domain in full (rest from reference TRBV28 and TRBJ2-7): DVKVTQSSRYLVKRTGEKVFLECVQDMDHENMFWYRQDPGLGLRLIYFSYDVKMKEKGDIPEGYSVSREKKERFSLILESASTNQTSMYLCASSLFGDSYEQYFGPGTRLTVT.

CDR3 nucleotide sequence: TGTGCCTGGATCGGCTCAGGAGAAAAACTGTTTTTT. Its protein is CAWIGSGEKLFF. The V gene is TRBV30, the J gene TRBJ1-4; D call uncertain. V was cut by 4 bases and J by 8 bases, with 11 bases left in between. The CDR3 is 12 amino acids. Germline V gene lookup returns CDR1 GTSNPN and CDR2 SVGIG (reference sequence).

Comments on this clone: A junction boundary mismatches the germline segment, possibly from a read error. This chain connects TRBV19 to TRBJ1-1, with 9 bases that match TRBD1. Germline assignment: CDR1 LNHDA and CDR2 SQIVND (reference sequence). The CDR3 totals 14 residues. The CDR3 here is CASSRKQGASDAFF. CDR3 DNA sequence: TGTGCCAGTAGTCGCAAACAGGGGGCCTCTGACGCTTTCTTT. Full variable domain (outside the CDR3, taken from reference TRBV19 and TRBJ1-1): DGGITQSPKYLFRKEGQNVTLSCEQNLNHDAMYWYRQDPGQGLRLIYYSQIVNDFQKGDIAEGYSVSREKKESFPLTVTSAQKNPTAFYLCASSRKQGASDAFFGQGTRLTVV.

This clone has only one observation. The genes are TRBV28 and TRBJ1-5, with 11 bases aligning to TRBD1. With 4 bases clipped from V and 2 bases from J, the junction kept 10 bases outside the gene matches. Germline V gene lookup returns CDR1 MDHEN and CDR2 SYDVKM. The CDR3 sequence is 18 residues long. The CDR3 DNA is TGTGCCAGCAGTTCTCTGGACAGGGGGCGAATTCGCAATCAGCCCCAGCATTTT. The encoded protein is CASSSLDRGRIRNQPQHF.

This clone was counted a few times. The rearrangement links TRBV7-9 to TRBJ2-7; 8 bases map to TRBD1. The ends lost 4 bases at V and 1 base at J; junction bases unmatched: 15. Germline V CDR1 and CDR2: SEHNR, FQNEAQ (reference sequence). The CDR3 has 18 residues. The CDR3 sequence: CASSSQPGRGPGSYEQYF. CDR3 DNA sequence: TGTGCCAGCAGCTCCCAACCCGGCAGGGGGCCGGGATCCTACGAGCAGTACTTC.

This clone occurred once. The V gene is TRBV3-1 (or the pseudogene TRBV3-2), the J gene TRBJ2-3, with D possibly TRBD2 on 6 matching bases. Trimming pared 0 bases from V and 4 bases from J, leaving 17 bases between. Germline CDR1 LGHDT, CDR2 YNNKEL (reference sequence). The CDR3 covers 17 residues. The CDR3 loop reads CASSQDSRGGVADTQYF. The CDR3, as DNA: TGTGCCAGCAGCCAAGATTCTAGGGGCGGGGTCGCAGATACGCAGTATTTT.

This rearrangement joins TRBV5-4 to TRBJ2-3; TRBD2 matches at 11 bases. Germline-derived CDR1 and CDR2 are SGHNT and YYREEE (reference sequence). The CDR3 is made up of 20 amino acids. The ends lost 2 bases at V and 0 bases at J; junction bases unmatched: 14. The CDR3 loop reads CASSLSLWGLADPSTDTQYF. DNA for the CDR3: TGTGCCAGCAGCTTATCACTATGGGGACTAGCGGACCCTAGCACAGATACGCAGTATTTT. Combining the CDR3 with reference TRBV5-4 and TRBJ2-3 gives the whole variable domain ETGVTQSPTHLIKTRGQQVTLRCSSQSGHNTVSWYQQALGQGPQFIFQYYREEENGRGNFPPRFSGLQFPNYSSELNVNALELDDSALYLCASSLSLWGLADPSTDTQYFGPGTRLTVL.

CDR3 nucleotides: TGTGCCAGCACCGAGACGGGGGTGGAGCAGTTCTTC. Amino acid sequence: CASTETGVEQFF. The chain carries TRBV2 and TRBJ2-1, with D tentatively TRBD2 (6 bases). There are 12 residues in the CDR3. V shed 7 bases and J shed 10 bases, with 14 bases lying between them. Germline V gives CDR1 SNHLY, CDR2 FYNNEI.